This note documents a single TCR beta chain sequence. Original processing notes: Amplification of reference gene primers was used by the study to estimate nucleated cell counts. Only in-frame clones appear in the TCRdb table, and some are missing; sequencing was by immunoSEQ multiplex PCR. V and J calls and clone size are copied from that table; D and trimming were computed from the DNA. Of about 250,000 clones in the sample, about nine tenths were seen once. The data were obtained in a study of blood T cell repertoires in COVID-19. Study as a whole: From the United States, Italy and Spain came samples of acute and convalescent COVID-19. PBMCs, B-cell-depleted T cells, or T cells were the source of the cDNA or gDNA that made up the material.

Cohorts were based on clinical histories the participants reported. The CDR3 contains 15 residues. Trimming removed 5 bases from V and 4 bases from J; junction bases left unmatched: 7. Germline V gene data show CDR1 as LNHDA and CDR2 as SQIVND (reference sequence). This clonotype was obtained from a man in his forties who had recovered from COVID-19. The rearrangement joins TRBV19 to TRBJ1-1, with 10 nucleotides matching TRBD1. Sample: PBMCs or T cells enriched from blood (not recorded which). The DNA for the CDR3 is TGTGCCAGTAGTCGCTCCGGGACAGGGGTCACTGAAGCTTTCTTT. Protein: CASSRSGTGVTEAFF.